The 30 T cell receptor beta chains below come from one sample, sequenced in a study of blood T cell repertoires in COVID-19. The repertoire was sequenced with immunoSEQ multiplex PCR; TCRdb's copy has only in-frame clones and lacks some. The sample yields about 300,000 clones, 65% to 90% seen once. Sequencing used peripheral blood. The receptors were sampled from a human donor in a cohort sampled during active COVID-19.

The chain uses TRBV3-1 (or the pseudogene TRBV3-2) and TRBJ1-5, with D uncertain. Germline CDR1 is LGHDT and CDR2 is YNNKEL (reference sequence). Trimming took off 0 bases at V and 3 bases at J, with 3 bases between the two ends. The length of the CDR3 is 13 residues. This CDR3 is CASSQDHNQPQHF. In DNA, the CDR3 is TGTGCCAGCAGCCAAGATCACAATCAGCCCCAGCATTTT.

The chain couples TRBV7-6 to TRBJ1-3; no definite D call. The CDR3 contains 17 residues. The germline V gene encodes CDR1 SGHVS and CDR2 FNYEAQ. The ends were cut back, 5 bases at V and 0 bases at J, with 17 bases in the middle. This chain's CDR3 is CASSPSSLGYSGNTIYF. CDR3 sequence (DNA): TGTGCCAGCAGCCCTAGCAGCCTAGGGTACTCTGGAAACACCATATATTTT.

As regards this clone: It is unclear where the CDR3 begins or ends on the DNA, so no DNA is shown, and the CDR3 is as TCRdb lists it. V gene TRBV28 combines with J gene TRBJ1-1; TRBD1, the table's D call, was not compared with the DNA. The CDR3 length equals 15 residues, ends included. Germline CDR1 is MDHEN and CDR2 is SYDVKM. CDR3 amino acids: CASSSSGQGNTEAFF.

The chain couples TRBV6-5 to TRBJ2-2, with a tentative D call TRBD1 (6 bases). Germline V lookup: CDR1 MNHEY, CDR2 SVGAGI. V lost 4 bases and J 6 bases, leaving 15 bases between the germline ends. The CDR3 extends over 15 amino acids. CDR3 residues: CASSSSYRVAGELFF. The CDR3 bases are TGTGCCAGCAGTTCGTCGTACAGGGTGGCCGGGGAGCTGTTTTTT.

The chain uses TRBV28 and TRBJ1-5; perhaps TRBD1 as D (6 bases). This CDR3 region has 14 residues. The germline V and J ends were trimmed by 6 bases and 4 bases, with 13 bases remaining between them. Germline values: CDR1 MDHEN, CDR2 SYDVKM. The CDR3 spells CASRGGQLNQPQHF. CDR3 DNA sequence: TGTGCCAGCAGGGGTGGACAGCTGAATCAGCCCCAGCATTTT. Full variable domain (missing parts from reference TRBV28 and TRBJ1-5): DVKVTQSSRYLVKRTGEKVFLECVQDMDHENMFWYRQDPGLGLRLIYFSYDVKMKEKGDIPEGYSVSREKKERFSLILESASTNQTSMYLCASRGGQLNQPQHFGDGTRLSIL.

The DNA for the CDR3 is TGTGCCAGCAGTCTGCGGGGACAGGGACGCAATCAGCCCCAGCATTTT. Translating gives CASSLRGQGRNQPQHF. This sequence joins TRBV27 and TRBJ1-5, with 9 bases lining up with TRBD1. V lost 5 bases to trimming and J lost 2 bases; unmatched junction nucleotides: 7. The CDR3 is made up of 16 amino acids. Germline V gives CDR1 MNHEY, CDR2 SMNVEV (reference sequence).

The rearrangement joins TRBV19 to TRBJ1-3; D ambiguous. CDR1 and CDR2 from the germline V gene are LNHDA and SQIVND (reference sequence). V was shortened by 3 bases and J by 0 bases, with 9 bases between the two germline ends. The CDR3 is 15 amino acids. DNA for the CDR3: TGTGCCAGTAGTATCGGCTGGAGCTCTGGAAACACCATATATTTT. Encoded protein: CASSIGWSSGNTIYF.

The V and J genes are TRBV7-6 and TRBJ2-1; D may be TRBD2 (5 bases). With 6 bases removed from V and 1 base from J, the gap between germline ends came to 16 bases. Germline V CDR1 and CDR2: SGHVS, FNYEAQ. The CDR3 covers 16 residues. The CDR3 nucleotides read TGTGCCAGCAGTCGGACCAATGGCGGGTCCTACAATGAGCAGTTCTTC. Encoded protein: CASSRTNGGSYNEQFF.

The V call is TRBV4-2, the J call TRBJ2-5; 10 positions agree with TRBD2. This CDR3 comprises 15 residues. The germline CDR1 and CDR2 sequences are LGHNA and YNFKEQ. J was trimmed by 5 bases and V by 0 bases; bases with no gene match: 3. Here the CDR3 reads CASSQEGLATETQYF. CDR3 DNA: TGTGCCAGCAGCCAAGAGGGACTAGCGACCGAGACCCAGTACTTC.

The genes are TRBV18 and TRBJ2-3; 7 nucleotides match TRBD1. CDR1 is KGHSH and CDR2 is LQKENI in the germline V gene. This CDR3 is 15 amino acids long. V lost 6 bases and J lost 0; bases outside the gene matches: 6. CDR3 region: CASSPTGISTDTQYF. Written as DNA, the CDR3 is TGTGCCAGCTCTCCGACAGGGATAAGCACAGATACGCAGTATTTT. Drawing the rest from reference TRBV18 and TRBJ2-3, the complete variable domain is NAGVMQNPRHLVRRRGQEARLRCSPMKGHSHVYWYRQLPEEGLKFMVYLQKENIIDESGMPKERFSAEFPKEGPSILRIQQVVRGDSAAYFCASSPTGISTDTQYFGPGTRLTVL.

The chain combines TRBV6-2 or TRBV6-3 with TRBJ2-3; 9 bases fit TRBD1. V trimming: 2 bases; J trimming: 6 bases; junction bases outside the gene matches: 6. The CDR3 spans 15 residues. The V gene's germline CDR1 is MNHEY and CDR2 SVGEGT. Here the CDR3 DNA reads TGTGCCAGCAGTTACCAGGACAGGGGAGCCGATACGCAGTATTTT. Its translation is CASSYQDRGADTQYF.

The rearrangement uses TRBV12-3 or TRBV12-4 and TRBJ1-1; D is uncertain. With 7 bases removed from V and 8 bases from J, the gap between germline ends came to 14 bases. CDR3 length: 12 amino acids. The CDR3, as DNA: TGTGCCAGCACTCTCGGGGTGGAGGAAGCTTTCTTT. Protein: CASTLGVEEAFF.

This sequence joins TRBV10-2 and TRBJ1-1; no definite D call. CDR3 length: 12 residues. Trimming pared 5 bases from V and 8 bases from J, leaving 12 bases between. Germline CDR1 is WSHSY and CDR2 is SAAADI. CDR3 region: CASSRPGKEAFF. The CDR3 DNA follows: TGCGCCAGCAGTCGACCGGGGAAGGAAGCTTTCTTT.

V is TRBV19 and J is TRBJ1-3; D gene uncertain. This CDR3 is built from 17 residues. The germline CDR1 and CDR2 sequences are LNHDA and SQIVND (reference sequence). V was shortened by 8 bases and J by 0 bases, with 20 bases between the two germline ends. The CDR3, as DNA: TGTGCCAGTCGTAACATCAGGTTGAGCCGCTCTGGAAACACCATATATTTT. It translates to CASRNIRLSRSGNTIYF.

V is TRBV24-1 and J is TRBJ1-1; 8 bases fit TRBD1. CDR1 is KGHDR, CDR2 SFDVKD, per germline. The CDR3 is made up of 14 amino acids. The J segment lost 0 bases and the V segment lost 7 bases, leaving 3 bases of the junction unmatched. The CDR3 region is CATRTTGVNTEAFF. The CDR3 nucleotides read TGTGCCACCAGGACGACAGGGGTGAACACTGAAGCTTTCTTT.

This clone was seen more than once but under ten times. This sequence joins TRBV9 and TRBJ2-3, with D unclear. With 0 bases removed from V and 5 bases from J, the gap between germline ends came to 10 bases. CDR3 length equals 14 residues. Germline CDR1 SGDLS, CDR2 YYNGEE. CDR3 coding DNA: TGTGCCAGCAGCGTAGGTGTCTCCGGAGATACGCAGTATTTT. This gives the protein CASSVGVSGDTQYF.

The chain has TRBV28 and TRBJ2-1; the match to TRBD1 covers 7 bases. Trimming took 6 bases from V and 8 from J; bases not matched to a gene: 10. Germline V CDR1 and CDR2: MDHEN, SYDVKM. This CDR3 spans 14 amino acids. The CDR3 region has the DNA TGTGCCAGCAGGAACAGGGGTCCACCCGATGAGCAGTTCTTC. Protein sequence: CASRNRGPPDEQFF.

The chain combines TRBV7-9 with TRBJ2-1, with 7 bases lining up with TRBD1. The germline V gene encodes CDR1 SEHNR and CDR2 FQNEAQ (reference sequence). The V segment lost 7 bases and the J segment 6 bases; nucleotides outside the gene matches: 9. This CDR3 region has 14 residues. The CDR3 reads CASMRTGASNEQFF. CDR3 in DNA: TGTGCCAGCATGAGGACAGGAGCCTCCAATGAGCAGTTCTTC. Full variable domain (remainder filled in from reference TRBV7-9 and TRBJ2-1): DTGVSQNPRHKITKRGQNVTFRCDPISEHNRLYWYRQTLGQGPEFLTYFQNEAQLEKSRLLSDRFSAERPKGSFSTLEIQRTEQGDSAMYLCASMRTGASNEQFFGPGTRLTVL.

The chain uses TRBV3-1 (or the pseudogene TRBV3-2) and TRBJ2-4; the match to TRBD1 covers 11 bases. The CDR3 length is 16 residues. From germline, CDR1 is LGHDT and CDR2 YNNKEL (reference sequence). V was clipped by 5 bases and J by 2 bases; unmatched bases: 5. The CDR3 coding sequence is TGTGCCAGCAGCAGTGGACAGGGGGCTACCAAAAACATTCAGTACTTC. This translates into CASSSGQGATKNIQYF.

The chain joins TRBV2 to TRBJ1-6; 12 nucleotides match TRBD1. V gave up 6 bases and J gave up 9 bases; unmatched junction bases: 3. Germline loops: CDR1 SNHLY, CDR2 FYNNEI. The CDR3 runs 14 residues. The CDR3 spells CASRGQGARSPLHF. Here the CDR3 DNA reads TGTGCCAGCAGGGGACAGGGGGCGCGTTCACCCCTCCACTTT.

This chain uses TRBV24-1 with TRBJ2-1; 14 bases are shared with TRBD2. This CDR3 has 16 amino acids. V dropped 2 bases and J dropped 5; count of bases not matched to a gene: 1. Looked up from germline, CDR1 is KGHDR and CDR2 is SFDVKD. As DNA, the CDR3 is TGTGCCACCAGTGATTCGGGACTAGCGGGGGACAATGAGCAGTTCTTC. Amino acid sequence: CATSDSGLAGDNEQFF.

The CDR3 region has the DNA TGTGCCAGCAGACCAACAGGGACCCAATCTAACTATGGCTACACCTTC. Protein product: CASRPTGTQSNYGYTF. The V gene is TRBV6-6, the J gene TRBJ1-2, with TRBD1 as a possible D gene (6 bases). V gave up 6 bases and J gave up 0 bases, with 17 bases separating them. The CDR3 covers 16 residues. In germline, CDR1 is MNHNY, CDR2 SVGAGI (reference sequence).

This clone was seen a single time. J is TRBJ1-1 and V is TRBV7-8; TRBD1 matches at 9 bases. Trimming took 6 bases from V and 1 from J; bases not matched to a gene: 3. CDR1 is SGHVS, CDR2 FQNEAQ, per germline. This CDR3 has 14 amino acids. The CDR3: CASSKDRGNTEAFF. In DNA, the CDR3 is TGTGCCAGCAGTAAGGACAGGGGGAACACTGAAGCTTTCTTT.

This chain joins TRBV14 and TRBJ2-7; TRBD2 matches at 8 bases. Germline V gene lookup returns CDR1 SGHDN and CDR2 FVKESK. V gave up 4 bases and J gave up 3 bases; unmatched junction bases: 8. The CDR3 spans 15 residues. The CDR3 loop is CASSPGGSGGYEQYF. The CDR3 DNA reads TGTGCCAGCAGCCCGGGGGGGTCCGGGGGCTACGAGCAGTACTTC.

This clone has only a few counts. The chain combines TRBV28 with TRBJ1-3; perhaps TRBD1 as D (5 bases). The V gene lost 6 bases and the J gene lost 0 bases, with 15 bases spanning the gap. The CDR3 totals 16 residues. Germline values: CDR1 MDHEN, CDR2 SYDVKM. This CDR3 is CASRATGQGSGNTIYF. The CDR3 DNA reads TGTGCCAGCAGGGCTACAGGCCAGGGCTCTGGAAACACCATATATTTT.

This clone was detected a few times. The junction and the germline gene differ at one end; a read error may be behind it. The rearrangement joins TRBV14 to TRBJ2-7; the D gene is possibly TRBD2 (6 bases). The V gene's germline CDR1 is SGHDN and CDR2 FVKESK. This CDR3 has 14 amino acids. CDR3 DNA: TGTGCCAGCAGCCAAGAGACTAGATCCTCCGAGCAGTACTTC. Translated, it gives CASSQETRSSEQYF. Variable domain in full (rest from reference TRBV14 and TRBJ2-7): EAGVTQFPSHSVIEKGQTVTLRCDPISGHDNLYWYRRVMGKEIKFLLHFVKESKQDESGMPNNRFLAERTGGTYSTLKVQPAELEDSGVYFCASSQETRSSEQYFGPGTRLTVT.

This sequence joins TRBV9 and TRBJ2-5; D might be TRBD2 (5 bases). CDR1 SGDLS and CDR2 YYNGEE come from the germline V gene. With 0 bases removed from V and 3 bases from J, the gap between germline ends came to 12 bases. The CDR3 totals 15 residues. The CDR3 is CASSVGTGKEETQYF. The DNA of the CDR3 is TGTGCCAGCAGCGTAGGGACCGGGAAAGAAGAGACCCAGTACTTC.

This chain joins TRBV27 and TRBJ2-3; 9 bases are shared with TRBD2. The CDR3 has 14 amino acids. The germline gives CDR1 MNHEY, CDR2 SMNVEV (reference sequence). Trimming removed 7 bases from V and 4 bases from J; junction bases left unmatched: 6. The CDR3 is CASMLAGVPDTQYF. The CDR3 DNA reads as TGTGCCAGCATGTTAGCGGGAGTTCCAGATACGCAGTATTTT.

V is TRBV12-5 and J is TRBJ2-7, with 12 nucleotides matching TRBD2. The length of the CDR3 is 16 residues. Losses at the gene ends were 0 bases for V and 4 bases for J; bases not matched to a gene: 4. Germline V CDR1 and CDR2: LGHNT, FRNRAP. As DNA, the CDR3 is TGTGCTAGTGGTTTGGTACGGACTAGCGGGATATACGAGCAGTACTTC. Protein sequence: CASGLVRTSGIYEQYF.

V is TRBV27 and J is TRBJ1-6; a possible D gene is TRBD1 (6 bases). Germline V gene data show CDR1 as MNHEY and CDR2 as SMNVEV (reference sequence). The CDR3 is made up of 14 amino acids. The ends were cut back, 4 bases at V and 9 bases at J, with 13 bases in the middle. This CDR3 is CASSSLQGTSPLHF. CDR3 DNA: TGTGCCAGCAGTTCGCTACAGGGAACTTCACCCCTCCACTTT.